This entry concerns a single T cell receptor beta chain. The repertoire was sequenced with immunoSEQ multiplex PCR; TCRdb's copy has only in-frame clones and lacks some. The sample yields around 99,000 clones, 75% to 85% seen once. The sample originates from a study of blood T cell repertoires in COVID-19. Study background: From the United States, Italy and Spain came samples of acute and convalescent COVID-19. The analysed material was cDNA or gDNA that came from T cells, B-cell-depleted T cells, or PBMCs.

The V and J ends lost 1 base and 4 bases respectively, with 6 bases between them. The CDR3 extends over 13 amino acids. Germline assignment: CDR1 SGHVS and CDR2 FQNEAQ. The V and J genes are TRBV7-8 and TRBJ2-3; D is perhaps TRBD2 (5 bases). The sequence came from a woman of 80 years or more with active or convalescent COVID-19. Sequencing used peripheral blood. The DNA of the CDR3 is TGTGCCAGCAGCTTAGATAGCGCAGATACGCAGTATTTT. Its protein is CASSLDSADTQYF.